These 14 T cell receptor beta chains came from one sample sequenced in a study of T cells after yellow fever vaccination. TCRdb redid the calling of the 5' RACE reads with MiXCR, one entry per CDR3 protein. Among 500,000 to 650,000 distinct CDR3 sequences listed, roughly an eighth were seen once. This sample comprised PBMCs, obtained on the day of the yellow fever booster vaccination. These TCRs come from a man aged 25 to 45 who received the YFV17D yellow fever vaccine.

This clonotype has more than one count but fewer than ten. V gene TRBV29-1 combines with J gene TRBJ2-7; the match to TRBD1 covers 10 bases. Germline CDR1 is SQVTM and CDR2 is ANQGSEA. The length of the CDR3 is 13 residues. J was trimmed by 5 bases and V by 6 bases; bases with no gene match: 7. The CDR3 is CSVRDRGRHEQYF. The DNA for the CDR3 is TGCAGCGTCAGGGACAGGGGACGGCACGAGCAGTACTTC.

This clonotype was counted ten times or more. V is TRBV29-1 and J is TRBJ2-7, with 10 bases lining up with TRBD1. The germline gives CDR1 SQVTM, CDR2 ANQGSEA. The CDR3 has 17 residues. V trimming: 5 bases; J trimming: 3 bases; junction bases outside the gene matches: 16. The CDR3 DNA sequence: TGCAGCGTTAATAAACCGGGACAGGGGTTTTTCGGCTACGAGCAGTACTTC. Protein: CSVNKPGQGFFGYEQYF.

The CDR3 bases are TGCAGTGCCCCCCCGGCTTACGATGAGCAGTTCTTC. It encodes CSAPPAYDEQFF. V gene TRBV20-1 combines with J gene TRBJ2-1; D not certain. This CDR3 comprises 12 residues. The V end lost 6 bases, the J end lost 8 bases, and 14 bases lay between the germline ends. Germline CDR1 and CDR2: DFQATT and SNEGSKA (reference sequence).

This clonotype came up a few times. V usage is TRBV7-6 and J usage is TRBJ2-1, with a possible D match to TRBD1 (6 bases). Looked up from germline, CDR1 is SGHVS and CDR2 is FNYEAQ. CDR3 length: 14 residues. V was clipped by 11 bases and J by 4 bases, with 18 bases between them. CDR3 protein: CASGVTGSYNEQFF. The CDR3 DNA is TGTGCCTCCGGTGTGACAGGCTCGTACAATGAGCAGTTCTTC.

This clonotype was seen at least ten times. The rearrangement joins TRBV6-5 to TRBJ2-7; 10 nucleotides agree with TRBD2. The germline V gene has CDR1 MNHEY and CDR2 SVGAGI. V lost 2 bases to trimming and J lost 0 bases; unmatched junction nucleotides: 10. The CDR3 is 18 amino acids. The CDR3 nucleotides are TGTGCCAGCAGTTACAGGGGGCCCGGACTAGCGGCCTCCTACGAGCAGTACTTC. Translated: CASSYRGPGLAASYEQYF.

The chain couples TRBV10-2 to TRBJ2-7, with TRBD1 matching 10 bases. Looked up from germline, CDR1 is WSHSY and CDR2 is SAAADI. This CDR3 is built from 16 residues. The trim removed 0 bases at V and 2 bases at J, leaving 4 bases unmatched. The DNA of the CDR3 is TGCGCCAGCAGTGAGTCGCCCGGGACAGGGGCCTACGAGCAGTACTTC. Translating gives CASSESPGTGAYEQYF.

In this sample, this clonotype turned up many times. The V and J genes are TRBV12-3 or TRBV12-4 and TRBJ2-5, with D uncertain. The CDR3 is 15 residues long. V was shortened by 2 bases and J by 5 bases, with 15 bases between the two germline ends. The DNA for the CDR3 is TGTGCCAGCAGTTTAATACCGGGTGGTTTTGAGACCCAGTACTTC. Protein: CASSLIPGGFETQYF.

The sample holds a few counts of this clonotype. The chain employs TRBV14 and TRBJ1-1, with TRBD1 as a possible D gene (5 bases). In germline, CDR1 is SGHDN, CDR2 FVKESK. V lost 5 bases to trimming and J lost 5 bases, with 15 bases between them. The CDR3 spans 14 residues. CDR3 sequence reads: CASSFAAGRTEAFF. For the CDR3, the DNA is TGTGCCAGCAGCTTCGCTGCGGGGCGGACTGAAGCTTTCTTT.

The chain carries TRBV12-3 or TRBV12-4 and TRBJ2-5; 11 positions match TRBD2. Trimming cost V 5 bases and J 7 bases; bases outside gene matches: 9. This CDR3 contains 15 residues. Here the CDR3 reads CASSNSGRAGLTQYF. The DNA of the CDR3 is TGTGCCAGCAGTAATAGCGGGAGGGCCGGCTTGACCCAGTACTTC.

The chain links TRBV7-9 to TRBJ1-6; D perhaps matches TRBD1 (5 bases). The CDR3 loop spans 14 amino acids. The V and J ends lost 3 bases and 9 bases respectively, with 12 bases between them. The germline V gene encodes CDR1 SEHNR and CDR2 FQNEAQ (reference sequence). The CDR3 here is CASSLSGATSPLHF. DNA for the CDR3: TGTGCCAGCAGCTTGAGCGGGGCAACTTCACCCCTCCACTTT.

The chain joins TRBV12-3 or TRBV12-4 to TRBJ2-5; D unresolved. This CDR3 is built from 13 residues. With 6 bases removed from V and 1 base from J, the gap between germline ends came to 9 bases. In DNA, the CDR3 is TGTGCCAGCAGGAAGAGAATCCAAGAGACCCAGTACTTC. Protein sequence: CASRKRIQETQYF.

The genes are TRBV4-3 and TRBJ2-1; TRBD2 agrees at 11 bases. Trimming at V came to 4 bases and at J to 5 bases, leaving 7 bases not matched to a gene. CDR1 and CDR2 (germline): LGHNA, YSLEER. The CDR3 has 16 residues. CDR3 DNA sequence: TGCGCCAGCAGCCTATCGGGACTAGCGGAAAACAATGAGCAGTTCTTC. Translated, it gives CASSLSGLAENNEQFF.

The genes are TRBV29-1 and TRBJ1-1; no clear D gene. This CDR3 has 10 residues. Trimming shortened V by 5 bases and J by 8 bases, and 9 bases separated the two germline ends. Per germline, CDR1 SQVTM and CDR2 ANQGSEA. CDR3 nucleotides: TGCAGCGTTTACTGGGAGGAAGCTTTCTTT. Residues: CSVYWEEAFF.

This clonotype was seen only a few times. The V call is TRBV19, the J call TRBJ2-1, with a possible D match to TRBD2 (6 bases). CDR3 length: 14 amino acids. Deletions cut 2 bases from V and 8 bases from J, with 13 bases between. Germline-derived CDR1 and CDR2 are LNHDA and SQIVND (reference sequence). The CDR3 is CASSIFVGGDEQFF. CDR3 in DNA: TGTGCCAGTAGTATATTTGTCGGGGGAGATGAGCAGTTCTTC.